A selection of T cell receptor beta chains follows, all from one sample in a study of T cells after yellow fever vaccination. TCRdb called the 5' RACE reads again in MiXCR, with one record for every CDR3 protein. The profile shows 450,000 to 650,000 distinct CDR3 sequences, 20% to 25% of them singletons. Sequences were derived from PBMCs, sampled roughly 20 days after the first yellow fever vaccination. The receptors were gathered from a man between 18 and 29 years old who received the YFV17D yellow fever vaccine. Each CDR3 is given with its conserved first and last residue. A D gene is named only where the DNA matches it firmly. Rows give clone size only sometimes, using once, few, many, or a class for an expanded clone.

CDR3 protein: CASSPSGDREEVEATNEKLFF; CDR3 DNA: TGTGCCAGCAGCCCCAGTGGGGACAGGGAAGAAGTAGAAGCAACTAATGAAAAACTGTTTTTT; J gene: TRBJ1-4; D gene: TRBD1; clone size: -; V gene: TRBV4-2
CDR3 protein: CASRRTSGGTSTDTQYF; CDR3 DNA: TGTGCCAGCAGACGTACTAGCGGGGGGACTAGCACAGATACGCAGTATTTT; J gene: TRBJ2-3; D gene: TRBD2; clone size: -; V gene: TRBV12-3/TRBV12-4
CDR3 protein: CASSFSGGRRVQPQHF; CDR3 DNA: TGTGCCAGCAGTTTCTCTGGAGGGAGGAGGGTTCAGCCCCAGCATTTT; J gene: TRBJ1-5; D gene: -; clone size: few; V gene: TRBV28
CDR3 protein: CASSFGGTYEQYF; CDR3 DNA: TGTGCCAGCAGTTTCGGGGGGACCTACGAGCAGTACTTC; J gene: TRBJ2-7; D gene: TRBD2; clone size: many; V gene: TRBV27
CDR3 protein: CASSYSYNEQFF; CDR3 DNA: TGCGCCAGCAGCTATTCCTACAATGAGCAGTTCTTC; J gene: TRBJ2-1; D gene: -; clone size: many; V gene: TRBV5-1
CDR3 protein: CASSLAGTPLDTDTQYF; CDR3 DNA: TGTGCCAGCAGCTTAGCCGGGACACCATTGGACACAGATACGCAGTATTTT; J gene: TRBJ2-3; D gene: -; clone size: -; V gene: TRBV12-3/TRBV12-4
CDR3 protein: CSARDARQGPYGYTF; CDR3 DNA: TGCAGTGCTAGAGATGCTCGCCAGGGACCCTATGGCTACACCTTC; J gene: TRBJ1-2; D gene: -; clone size: -; V gene: TRBV20-1
CDR3 protein: CASSPGDSSGNTIYF; CDR3 DNA: TGTGCCAGCAGTCCAGGGGACAGCTCTGGAAACACCATATATTTT; J gene: TRBJ1-3; D gene: TRBD1; clone size: -; V gene: TRBV28
CDR3 protein: CASSADRVQETQYF; CDR3 DNA: TGCGCCAGCAGCGCAGACAGAGTCCAAGAGACCCAGTACTTC; J gene: TRBJ2-5; D gene: -; clone size: -; V gene: TRBV5-1
CDR3 protein: CSAREHKTGEQYF; CDR3 DNA: TGCAGTGCTAGAGAACATAAGACGGGCGAGCAGTACTTC; J gene: TRBJ2-7; D gene: -; clone size: few; V gene: TRBV20-1
CDR3 protein: CASSIGRRAKRSSYNEQFF; CDR3 DNA: TGTGCCAGTAGTATTGGTCGGCGGGCAAAGCGGAGCTCCTACAATGAGCAGTTCTTC; J gene: TRBJ2-1; D gene: -; clone size: -; V gene: TRBV19
CDR3 protein: CASTLTPATGELFF; CDR3 DNA: TGTGCCAGCACCTTGACTCCGGCCACCGGGGAGCTGTTTTTT; J gene: TRBJ2-2; D gene: -; clone size: few; V gene: TRBV7-3
CDR3 protein: CAWSMIQNAGYTF; CDR3 DNA: TGTGCCTGGAGTATGATTCAGAACGCTGGCTACACCTTC; J gene: TRBJ1-2; D gene: -; clone size: -; V gene: TRBV30
CDR3 protein: CASSRGASGGTDTQYF; CDR3 DNA: TGTGCCAGCAGCCGAGGGGCTAGCGGGGGCACAGATACGCAGTATTTT; J gene: TRBJ2-3; D gene: TRBD2; clone size: -; V gene: TRBV7-9
CDR3 protein: CASSQDLPAGLAGAWGTGELFF; CDR3 DNA: TGCGCCAGCAGCCAAGATCTCCCCGCCGGACTAGCGGGGGCCTGGGGCACCGGGGAGCTGTTTTTT; J gene: TRBJ2-2; D gene: TRBD2; clone size: few; V gene: TRBV4-1
CDR3 protein: CASTEGPAGYTQYF; CDR3 DNA: TGTGCCAGCACCGAGGGGCCGGCCGGGTATACGCAGTATTTT; J gene: TRBJ2-3; D gene: -; clone size: once; V gene: TRBV13
CDR3 protein: CASSKGQGAVGYTF; CDR3 DNA: TGCGCCAGCAGCAAGGGACAGGGGGCCGTAGGCTACACCTTC; J gene: TRBJ1-2; D gene: TRBD1; clone size: -; V gene: TRBV5-1
CDR3 protein: CASSPIIGNTGELFF; CDR3 DNA: TGTGCCAGCAGCCCGATTATTGGAAACACCGGGGAGCTGTTTTTT; J gene: TRBJ2-2; D gene: -; clone size: -; V gene: TRBV7-9
CDR3 protein: CASDGVNTEAFF; CDR3 DNA: TGTGCCAGCGATGGAGTGAACACTGAAGCTTTCTTT; J gene: TRBJ1-1; D gene: -; clone size: -; V gene: TRBV28
CDR3 protein: CASSLAALQNREEAFF; CDR3 DNA: TGTGCCAGCAGCTTAGCGGCATTACAAAACAGGGAAGAAGCTTTCTTT; J gene: TRBJ1-1; D gene: -; clone size: -; V gene: TRBV7-9
CDR3 protein: CASRGLLGEQFF; CDR3 DNA: TGTGCCAGCAGGGGGCTTCTCGGGGAGCAGTTCTTC; J gene: TRBJ2-1; D gene: -; clone size: -; V gene: TRBV2
CDR3 protein: CASSFQGFRWSYDEQFF; CDR3 DNA: TGTGCCAGCAGTTTCCAGGGGTTCAGGTGGTCGTACGATGAGCAGTTCTTC; J gene: TRBJ2-1; D gene: -; clone size: -; V gene: TRBV6-5
CDR3 protein: CASSLGDRVTDTQYF; CDR3 DNA: TGTGCCAGCAGTTTAGGGGACAGGGTTACAGATACGCAGTATTTT; J gene: TRBJ2-3; D gene: TRBD1; clone size: -; V gene: TRBV12-3/TRBV12-4
CDR3 protein: CASSHYRGPYNEQFF; CDR3 DNA: TGTGCCAGCAGCCACTACAGGGGGCCCTACAATGAGCAGTTCTTC; J gene: TRBJ2-1; D gene: TRBD1; clone size: -; V gene: TRBV5-5
CDR3 protein: CASSDAGAVSDTQYF; CDR3 DNA: TGCGCCAGCAGTGACGCGGGGGCCGTCTCAGATACGCAGTATTTT; J gene: TRBJ2-3; D gene: -; clone size: few; V gene: TRBV4-3
CDR3 protein: CASSQANQIEQFF; CDR3 DNA: TGTGCCAGCAGCCAAGCCAACCAGATAGAGCAGTTCTTC; J gene: TRBJ2-1; D gene: -; clone size: few; V gene: TRBV3-1
CDR3 protein: CASSHAGLMNTEAFF; CDR3 DNA: TGCGCCAGCAGCCATGCGGGACTCATGAACACTGAAGCTTTCTTT; J gene: TRBJ1-1; D gene: -; clone size: -; V gene: TRBV4-1
CDR3 protein: CASSLTTSGGTETQYF; CDR3 DNA: TGTGCCAGCAGCTTAACGACTAGCGGGGGGACAGAGACCCAGTACTTC; J gene: TRBJ2-5; D gene: TRBD2; clone size: -; V gene: TRBV7-3
CDR3 protein: CASSLTGGLRAQPQHF; CDR3 DNA: TGTGCCAGCAGCTTGACAGGGGGGCTTCGAGCTCAGCCCCAGCATTTT; J gene: TRBJ1-5; D gene: TRBD1; clone size: few; V gene: TRBV5-5
CDR3 protein: CASSPQGRGGSRDTQYF; CDR3 DNA: TGTGCCAGCAGCCCCCAAGGGCGCGGGGGGTCCCGAGATACGCAGTATTTT; J gene: TRBJ2-3; D gene: TRBD2; clone size: few; V gene: TRBV11-3
CDR3 protein: CSARPPPRTYKNIQYF; CDR3 DNA: TGCAGTGCTAGACCCCCGCCACGTACATACAAAAACATTCAGTACTTC; J gene: TRBJ2-4; D gene: -; clone size: -; V gene: TRBV20-1
CDR3 protein: CASSPGRKNAGKNIQYF; CDR3 DNA: TGTGCCAGCAGTCCCGGTCGGAAGAACGCAGGCAAAAACATTCAGTACTTC; J gene: TRBJ2-4; D gene: -; clone size: once; V gene: TRBV6-1
CDR3 protein: CASRYPGEQFF; CDR3 DNA: TGTGCCAGCAGATACCCCGGGGAGCAGTTCTTC; J gene: TRBJ2-1; D gene: -; clone size: -; V gene: TRBV6-5
CDR3 protein: CASSLVSGISEGGELFF; CDR3 DNA: TGTGCCAGCAGCTTAGTGTCCGGGATCAGTGAGGGCGGGGAGCTGTTTTTT; J gene: TRBJ2-2; D gene: -; clone size: few; V gene: TRBV7-3
CDR3 protein: CASSLAPGGDTGELFF; CDR3 DNA: TGTGCCAGCAGCTTGGCCCCAGGGGGTGACACCGGGGAGCTGTTTTTT; J gene: TRBJ2-2; D gene: TRBD1; clone size: -; V gene: TRBV5-6
CDR3 protein: CASSPRGAPYNEQFF; CDR3 DNA: TGTGCCAGCAGCCCCCGGGGGGCCCCCTACAATGAGCAGTTCTTC; J gene: TRBJ2-1; D gene: -; clone size: many; V gene: TRBV7-2
CDR3 protein: CASSPWGARNTQYF; CDR3 DNA: TGCGCCAGCAGCCCCTGGGGGGCCAGAAATACGCAGTATTTT; J gene: TRBJ2-3; D gene: -; clone size: -; V gene: TRBV4-3
CDR3 protein: CASRLNRYSNTEAFF; CDR3 DNA: TGCGCCAGCCGCCTTAATCGATATTCGAACACTGAAGCTTTCTTT; J gene: TRBJ1-1; D gene: -; clone size: -; V gene: TRBV5-1
CDR3 protein: CASSQHLDIPETQYF; CDR3 DNA: TGTGCCAGCAGCCAACATCTGGACATCCCAGAGACCCAGTACTTC; J gene: TRBJ2-5; D gene: -; clone size: -; V gene: TRBV3-1
CDR3 protein: CASNQANTEAFF; CDR3 DNA: TGCGCCAGCAACCAGGCGAACACTGAAGCTTTCTTT; J gene: TRBJ1-1; D gene: -; clone size: -; V gene: TRBV5-1
CDR3 protein: CASGLGLTGASYEQYF; CDR3 DNA: TGTGCTAGTGGTTTGGGGCTGACAGGGGCCTCCTACGAGCAGTACTTC; J gene: TRBJ2-7; D gene: TRBD1; clone size: few; V gene: TRBV12-5